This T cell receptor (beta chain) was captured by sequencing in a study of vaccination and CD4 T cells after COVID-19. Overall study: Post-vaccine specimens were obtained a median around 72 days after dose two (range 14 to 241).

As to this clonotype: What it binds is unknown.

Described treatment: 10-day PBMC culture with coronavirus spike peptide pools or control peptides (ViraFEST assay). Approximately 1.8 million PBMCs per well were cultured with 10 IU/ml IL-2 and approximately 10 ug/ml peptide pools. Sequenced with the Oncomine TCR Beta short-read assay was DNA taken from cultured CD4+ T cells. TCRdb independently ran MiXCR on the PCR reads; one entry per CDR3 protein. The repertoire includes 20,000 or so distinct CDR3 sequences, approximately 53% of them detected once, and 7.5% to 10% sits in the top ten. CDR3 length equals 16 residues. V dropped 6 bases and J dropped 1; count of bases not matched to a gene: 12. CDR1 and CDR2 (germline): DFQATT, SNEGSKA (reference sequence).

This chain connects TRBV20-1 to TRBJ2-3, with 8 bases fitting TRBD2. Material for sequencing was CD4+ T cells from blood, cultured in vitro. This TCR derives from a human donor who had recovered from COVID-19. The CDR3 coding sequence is TGCAGTGCGACCGGGACTAGGTACGGGGGCACAGATACGCAGTATTTT. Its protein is CSATGTRYGGTDTQYF.